The clone carrying this T cell receptor (beta chain) was observed at least ten times. This entry is derived from a study of T cells in Graves' hyperthyroidism and ophthalmopathy. In the study overall: The authors collected peripheral blood at initial diagnosis, before any treatment.

TCR beta CDR3 region amplification was performed from RNA transcripts. HTBI primers were the set used in a first-round RT-PCR of the TCR CDR3. Each CDR3 protein is one row after TCRdb ran MiXCR on the multiplex PCR reads. The data contain fewer than 450,000 distinct CDR3 sequences, about 17% of them singletons. Germline values: CDR1 KGHSH, CDR2 LQKENI. This CDR3 is built from 16 residues. V was shortened by 3 bases and J by 1 base, with 15 bases between the two germline ends. This TCR was recovered from a woman in her 30s with Graves' hyperthyroidism that later progressed to Graves' ophthalmopathy. The chain combines TRBV18 with TRBJ1-2; perhaps TRBD1 as D (5 bases). The sample consisted of blood. CDR3 coding DNA: TGTGCCAGCTCACCGGTCCTGGGGCAGAGTAACTATGGCTACACCTTC. Its translation is CASSPVLGQSNYGYTF.